Listed below are T cell receptor beta chains from one sample, sequenced in a study of beta chain features in type 1 diabetes. Clones were sequenced by immunoSEQ multiplex PCR, and TCRdb holds only the in-frame ones, with some missing. Among a few hundred thousand clones listed, approximately 16% were seen once. Sequencing was done on a sample of naive CD4+ T cells from blood. These receptors were taken from a man between 25 and 39 years old with type 1 diabetes. CDR3s include the opening cysteine and the closing phenylalanine or tryptophan. D genes are given only for firm matches. Expanded clones get a size class; other rows say once, few or many, or leave the size out.

>TRBV11-1|NA|NA|TRBJ2-7
TGTGCCAGCAGCTTAGCGCTCTCGGCAGCGATTCCCTACGAGCAGTACTTC
CASSLALSAAIPYEQYF
>TRBV2|NA|NA|TRBJ2-3
NA
CASSSSGLAGKYF
>TRBV14|TRBD2|NA|TRBJ2-3
TGTGCCAGCAGCCAAGAACTAGCGGGGACAGATACGCAGTATTTT
CASSQELAGTDTQYF
>TRBV29-1|TRBD2|few|TRBJ2-1
TGCAGCGTTGAGTATCTGGCGGGAGGCAACAATGAGCAGTTCTTC
CSVEYLAGGNNEQFF
>TRBV7-3|NA|NA|TRBJ2-1
TGTGCCAGCAGCACTAGGGTTGGCGAGCAGTTCTTC
CASSTRVGEQFF
>TRBV6-5|TRBD1|NA|TRBJ2-5
TGTGCCACCTTGGGACAGGGCGGGGAGACCCAGTACTTC
CATLGQGGETQYF
>TRBV5-1|TRBD1|NA|TRBJ2-3
TGCGCCACTCGACAGGGGCCGTCCTCAGATACGCAGTATTTT
CATRQGPSSDTQYF
>TRBV5-6|NA|NA|TRBJ2-7
TGTGCCAGCAGCTCCGGGCCGTTGGGCGAGCAGTACTTC
CASSSGPLGEQYF
>TRBV28|NA|NA|TRBJ2-7
TGTGCCAGCACCTTCCCGGGTAGCTCCTACGAGCAGTACTTC
CASTFPGSSYEQYF
>TRBV29-1|NA|few|TRBJ2-7
TGCAGCGTTTTCGAGAGTGCCTACGAGCAGTACTTC
CSVFESAYEQYF
>TRBV28|TRBD2|NA|TRBJ2-1
TGTGCCAGCAGTTTAGCGGGAGGTTTGTTAAATGAGCAGTTCTTC
CASSLAGGLLNEQFF
>TRBV30|NA|few|TRBJ2-7
TGTGCCTGGAGTGTTTTTCGATTAGCGGACACCTACGAGCAGTACTTC
CAWSVFRLADTYEQYF
>TRBV4-1|NA|NA|TRBJ2-3
TGCGCCAGCAGCATGTCGGGAAGCACAGATACGCAGTATTTT
CASSMSGSTDTQYF
>TRBV20-1|NA|NA|TRBJ2-3
TGCAGTGCCCCCGGAACAGATACGCAGTATTTT
CSAPGTDTQYF
>TRBV23-1|NA|few|TRBJ2-5
TGCGCCAGCAGACAAGAGACCCAGTACTTC
CASRQETQYF
>TRBV9|NA|few|TRBJ2-5
TGTGCCAGCAGCGTCTCGGCGGGGCAAGAGACCCAGTACTTC
CASSVSAGQETQYF
>TRBV9|TRBD2|NA|TRBJ2-1
TGTGCCAGCAGCGCCCTTTCCGGGAGGGCCTACAATGAGCAGTTCTTC
CASSALSGRAYNEQFF
>TRBV28|TRBD2|few|TRBJ2-1
TGTGCCACCTTGGATAGCGGGAGCGCCTACAATGAGCAGTTCTTC
CATLDSGSAYNEQFF
>TRBV9|TRBD2|few|TRBJ2-3
TGTGCCAGCAGCGTAGGGGAGGGGACAGATACGCAGTATTTT
CASSVGEGTDTQYF
>TRBV23-1|NA|NA|TRBJ2-7
TGCGCCAGCAGTCAAAGGGGTTTCGGATACGAGCAGTACTTC
CASSQRGFGYEQYF
>TRBV9|NA|NA|TRBJ2-5
TGTGCCAGCAGCGTAGCCCCCAGCCAGGAGACCCAGTACTTC
CASSVAPSQETQYF
>TRBV7-9|NA|few|TRBJ2-7
TGTGCCAGCAGCCTAACCTACGAGCAGTACTTC
CASSLTYEQYF
>TRBV7-2|TRBD1|few|TRBJ2-5
TGTGCCAGCAGCTTAGCGGACAGGCGGGAGACCCAGTACTTC
CASSLADRRETQYF
>TRBV7-2|TRBD1|NA|TRBJ2-1
TGTGCCAGCAGCTTATTGGGGACAGGTTCCAATGAGCAGTTCTTC
CASSLLGTGSNEQFF
>TRBV29-1|TRBD2|NA|TRBJ2-1
TGCAGCACTACTAGCGGGAGGGAGGATGAGCAGTTCTTC
CSTTSGREDEQFF
>TRBV28|NA|NA|TRBJ2-5
TGTGCCAGCAGTTCTCCTGGGGGCGCGGAGGAGACCCAGTACTTC
CASSSPGGAEETQYF
>TRBV30|NA|few|TRBJ2-5
TGTGCCTGGAGGCCCTCTCCCCGAAAAGCCCAGTACTTC
CAWRPSPRKAQYF
>TRBV30|TRBD1|few|TRBJ1-2
TGTGCCTGGACAGGGACAGGATTCTATGGCTACACCTTC
CAWTGTGFYGYTF
>TRBV7-8|TRBD1|NA|TRBJ2-3
TGTGCCAGCAGCCGTGGACAGGCGGGCCAAGATACGCAGTATTTT
CASSRGQAGQDTQYF
>TRBV7-9|TRBD1|few|TRBJ1-2
TGTGCCAGCAGCTCCGGGACAGTTTATGGCTACACCTTC
CASSSGTVYGYTF
>TRBV29-1|TRBD1|few|TRBJ2-7
TGCAGCGTTGGCTACAGGGGGCCTCCTGGCGAGCAGTACTTC
CSVGYRGPPGEQYF
>TRBV11-2|NA|NA|TRBJ2-1
TGTGCCAGCAGCTTAATCAGGGGCGATGAGCAGTTCTTC
CASSLIRGDEQFF
>TRBV14|NA|few|TRBJ2-3
TGTGCCAGCAGCCAACAGGGTATGAGGACAGATACGCAGTATTTT
CASSQQGMRTDTQYF
>TRBV19|NA|few|TRBJ2-3
TGTGCCAGTACCCCGTCACACACAGATACGCAGTATTTT
CASTPSHTDTQYF
>TRBV30|NA|NA|TRBJ1-1
TGTGCCTGGAGTGAGGGGATGGCGAACACTGAAGCTTTCTTT
CAWSEGMANTEAFF